This T cell receptor beta chain was obtained from a study of human T cells and chemical hapten exposure. Study-level points and caveats: Relative to controls, expanded TCRs formed significantly more large CDR3 similarity clusters.

Described time point: patch test 3, about 24 weeks after DPC sensitization. Regarding treatment: therapeutic diphenylcyclopropenone sensitization with weekly scalp DPC. Via MiXCR, TCRdb re-called the RACE reads, giving one row per CDR3 protein. The sample carries 70,000 or so distinct CDR3 sequences, 8.5% to 14% recorded once. This clonotype was seen many times. Its antigen is unknown. Material: whole blood, obtained in connection with sensitization to the hapten diphenylcyclopropenone (DPC). This TCR was recovered from a woman in her forties or fifties with alopecia areata. Some clones in this sample may be carry-over from other donors' samples.

The CDR3 sequence: CASSGRYDRNTEAFF. In nucleotides, the CDR3 is TGCGCCAGCAGCGGGAGATATGACAGGAACACTGAAGCTTTCTTT. The J gene is TRBJ1-1, the V gene TRBV5-1; D is possibly TRBD1 (5 bases). Germline loops: CDR1 SGHRS, CDR2 YFSETQ. Trimming removed 4 bases from V and 1 base from J, with 14 bases in between. This CDR3 contains 15 residues.